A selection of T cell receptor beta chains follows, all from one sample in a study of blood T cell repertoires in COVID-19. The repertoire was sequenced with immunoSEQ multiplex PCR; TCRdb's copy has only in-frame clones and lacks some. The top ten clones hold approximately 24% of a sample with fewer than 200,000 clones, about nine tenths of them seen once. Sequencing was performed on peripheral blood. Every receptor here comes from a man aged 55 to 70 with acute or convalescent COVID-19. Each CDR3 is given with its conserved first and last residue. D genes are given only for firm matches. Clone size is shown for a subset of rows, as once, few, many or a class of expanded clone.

CDR3 protein: CASSQELGEGETQYF
CDR3 DNA: TGCGCCAGCAGCCAAGAATTAGGAGAAGGAGAGACCCAGTACTTC
V gene: TRBV4-1
J gene: TRBJ2-5
D gene: .
clone size: .

CDR3 protein: CASRSRGGGSTDTQYF
CDR3 DNA: TGTGCCAGCAGGTCCCGGGGAGGGGGTAGCACAGATACGCAGTATTTT
V gene: TRBV2
J gene: TRBJ2-3
D gene: .
clone size: .

CDR3 protein: CASSLKPDWSYESLHF
CDR3 DNA: TGTGCCAGCAGCTTAAAACCGGACTGGAGTTATGAGTCCCTCCACTTT
V gene: TRBV5-5
J gene: TRBJ1-6
D gene: .
clone size: few

CDR3 protein: CASRRTGGYGYTF
CDR3 DNA: TGTGCCAGCAGGAGGACAGGGGGCTATGGCTACACCTTC
V gene: TRBV27
J gene: TRBJ1-2
D gene: TRBD1
clone size: .

CDR3 protein: CASSLALGQNTEAFF
CDR3 DNA: TGTGCCAGCAGCTTAGCCTTGGGACAGAACACTGAAGCTTTCTTT
V gene: TRBV11-2
J gene: TRBJ1-1
D gene: .
clone size: .

CDR3 protein: CASSSGTGAGEQYF
CDR3 DNA: TGTGCCAGCAGCTCCGGGACTGGGGCGGGAGAGCAGTACTTC
V gene: TRBV9
J gene: TRBJ2-7
D gene: .
clone size: .

CDR3 protein: CASTEGGTRYGYTF
CDR3 DNA: TGTGCCAGCACCGAAGGGGGCACCCGGTATGGCTACACCTTC
V gene: TRBV28
J gene: TRBJ1-2
D gene: TRBD1
clone size: .

CDR3 protein: CASSPLRGVNTEAFF
CDR3 DNA: TGTGCCAGCAGCCCACTCCGGGGGGTGAACACTGAAGCTTTCTTT
V gene: TRBV7-6
J gene: TRBJ1-1
D gene: .
clone size: .

CDR3 protein: CASSPRSSGNTIYF
CDR3 DNA: TGTGCCAGCAGTCCTCGGTCTTCTGGAAACACCATATATTTT
V gene: TRBV6-5
J gene: TRBJ1-3
D gene: .
clone size: few

CDR3 protein: CASSRVASGTSTDTQYF
CDR3 DNA: TGTGCCAGCAGCCGAGTAGCTAGCGGGACTAGCACAGATACGCAGTATTTT
V gene: TRBV5-5
J gene: TRBJ2-3
D gene: TRBD2
clone size: .

CDR3 protein: CATSRDTGRNYGYTF
CDR3 DNA: TGTGCCACCAGCAGGGACACAGGGCGGAACTATGGCTACACCTTC
V gene: TRBV15
J gene: TRBJ1-2
D gene: .
clone size: .

CDR3 protein: CASSQGAQFRGYTF
CDR3 DNA: TGTGCCAGCAGCCAAGGGGCCCAATTTCGGGGCTACACCTTC
V gene: TRBV4-2
J gene: TRBJ1-2
D gene: .
clone size: .

CDR3 protein: CATRDKGTDTQYF
CDR3 DNA: TGTGCCACCCGGGACAAAGGCACAGATACGCAGTATTTT
V gene: TRBV24-1
J gene: TRBJ2-3
D gene: .
clone size: .

CDR3 protein: CASSLVLAGYSYNEQFF
CDR3 DNA: TGTGCCAGCAGCTTAGTACTAGCGGGGTACTCCTACAATGAGCAGTTCTTC
V gene: TRBV11-3
J gene: TRBJ2-1
D gene: TRBD2
clone size: .

CDR3 protein: CASSDRGTQPQHF
CDR3 DNA: TGTGCCAGTAGTGACAGGGGTACTCAGCCCCAGCATTTT
V gene: TRBV19
J gene: TRBJ1-5
D gene: TRBD1
clone size: once

CDR3 protein: CASSRGQALGYTF
CDR3 DNA: TGTGCCAGTAGTAGGGGACAGGCCCTAGGCTACACCTTC
V gene: TRBV19
J gene: TRBJ1-2
D gene: TRBD1
clone size: .

CDR3 protein: CASSYNRGTDTQYF
CDR3 DNA: TGTGCCAGCAGTTACAATCGGGGCACAGATACGCAGTATTTT
V gene: TRBV6-2/TRBV6-3
J gene: TRBJ2-3
D gene: .
clone size: .

CDR3 protein: CASSLQGTGFGVYNEQFF
CDR3 DNA: TGTGCCAGCTCACTGCAGGGAACCGGATTTGGGGTTTACAATGAGCAGTTCTTC
V gene: TRBV18
J gene: TRBJ2-1
D gene: .
clone size: .

CDR3 protein: CASSSSVYGYTF
CDR3 DNA: TGTGCCAGCAGCTCGTCGGTCTATGGCTACACCTTC
V gene: TRBV9
J gene: TRBJ1-2
D gene: .
clone size: .

CDR3 protein: CAISDRGRDRIQETQYF
CDR3 DNA: TGTGCCATCAGTGATCGAGGTAGGGACAGGATCCAAGAGACCCAGTACTTC
V gene: TRBV10-3
J gene: TRBJ2-5
D gene: TRBD1
clone size: .

CDR3 protein: CASSSLLGLRSNQPQHF
CDR3 DNA: TGCGCCAGCAGCAGTCTCCTGGGCCTCCGTAGCAATCAGCCCCAGCATTTT
V gene: TRBV4-1
J gene: TRBJ1-5
D gene: .
clone size: .

CDR3 protein: CASSTQGLGNTIYF
CDR3 DNA: TGTGCCAGCAGTACACAGGGGCTAGGAAACACCATATATTTT
V gene: TRBV25-1
J gene: TRBJ1-3
D gene: TRBD1
clone size: .

CDR3 protein: CASSPIWGAEAFF
CDR3 DNA: TGTGCCAGCAGTCCAATTTGGGGGGCTGAAGCTTTCTTT
V gene: TRBV6-5
J gene: TRBJ1-1
D gene: .
clone size: .

CDR3 protein: CAWSVGQGDQPQHF
CDR3 DNA: TGTGCCTGGAGTGTAGGGCAGGGGGATCAGCCCCAGCATTTT
V gene: TRBV30
J gene: TRBJ1-5
D gene: TRBD1
clone size: .

CDR3 protein: CASSLNDRAADTQYF
CDR3 DNA: TGTGCCAGTAGCCTTAATGACAGGGCCGCAGATACGCAGTATTTT
V gene: TRBV19
J gene: TRBJ2-3
D gene: TRBD1
clone size: .

CDR3 protein: CASRRDRVGSYGYTF
CDR3 DNA: TGTGCCAGCAGACGCGACAGGGTAGGGAGCTATGGCTACACCTTC
V gene: TRBV6-5
J gene: TRBJ1-2
D gene: TRBD1
clone size: .

CDR3 protein: CATSDPGRQGLIDEQFF
CDR3 DNA: TGTGCCACCAGTGACCCAGGCCGACAGGGGCTAATTGATGAGCAGTTCTTC
V gene: TRBV24-1
J gene: TRBJ2-1
D gene: TRBD1
clone size: .

CDR3 protein: CASSLQGNTEAFF
CDR3 DNA: TGTGCCAGCAGCCTTCAGGGGAACACTGAAGCTTTCTTT
V gene: TRBV3-1/TRBV3-2
J gene: TRBJ1-1
D gene: .
clone size: few

CDR3 protein: CASRKTVNSGNTIYF
CDR3 DNA: TGTGCCAGCAGGAAGACAGTTAACTCTGGAAACACCATATATTTT
V gene: TRBV6-5
J gene: TRBJ1-3
D gene: .
clone size: .

CDR3 protein: CASSYSAAQGWANEKLFF
CDR3 DNA: TGTGCCAGCAGTTACTCGGCTGCGCAGGGGTGGGCTAATGAAAAACTGTTTTTT
V gene: TRBV6-2/TRBV6-3
J gene: TRBJ1-4
D gene: .
clone size: .

CDR3 protein: CASSYSSGTGDHEQYF
CDR3 DNA: TGTGCCAGCAGTTACTCCTCAGGGACAGGGGACCACGAGCAGTACTTC
V gene: TRBV6-2/TRBV6-3
J gene: TRBJ2-7
D gene: TRBD1
clone size: .

CDR3 protein: CASSRTGGTDTQYF
CDR3 DNA: TGTGCCAGTAGTAGGACAGGGGGAACAGATACGCAGTATTTT
V gene: TRBV19
J gene: TRBJ2-3
D gene: TRBD1
clone size: once

CDR3 protein: CASSSSGRGDGEQFF
CDR3 DNA: TGCGCCAGCAGCTCTAGCGGGAGGGGGGATGGGGAGCAGTTCTTC
V gene: TRBV5-1
J gene: TRBJ2-1
D gene: TRBD2
clone size: .

CDR3 protein: CASSFGLQGNTIYF
CDR3 DNA: TGTGCCAGCAGCTTTGGTCTACAGGGGAACACCATATATTTT
V gene: TRBV5-4
J gene: TRBJ1-3
D gene: TRBD1
clone size: .

CDR3 protein: CASSYTTHTPEAFF
CDR3 DNA: TGTGCCAGCAGTTACACGACACATACTCCTGAAGCTTTCTTT
V gene: TRBV2
J gene: TRBJ1-1
D gene: .
clone size: .

CDR3 protein: CASSYRGVENSPLHF
CDR3 DNA: TGTGCCAGCTCATACAGGGGGGTAGAGAATTCACCCCTCCACTTT
V gene: TRBV18
J gene: TRBJ1-6
D gene: TRBD1
clone size: .

CDR3 protein: CASSLGAGGETQYF
CDR3 DNA: TGTGCCAGCAGCTTAGGGGCAGGGGGGGAGACCCAGTACTTC
V gene: TRBV7-2
J gene: TRBJ2-5
D gene: .
clone size: .

CDR3 protein: CASRLSGTGTRAFF
CDR3 DNA: TGTGCCAGCAGATTGTCCGGGACAGGGACCAGAGCTTTCTTT
V gene: TRBV27
J gene: TRBJ1-1
D gene: TRBD1
clone size: .

CDR3 protein: CASSLGAGTEAFF
CDR3 DNA: TGCGCCAGCAGCTTGGGGGCGGGCACTGAAGCTTTCTTT
V gene: TRBV5-1
J gene: TRBJ1-1
D gene: .
clone size: .

CDR3 protein: CASSQGQVQETQYF
CDR3 DNA: TGTGCCAGCAGCCAAGGACAGGTACAAGAGACCCAGTACTTC
V gene: TRBV14
J gene: TRBJ2-5
D gene: .
clone size: .

CDR3 protein: CASSLMTGGETQYF
CDR3 DNA: TGTGCCAGCAGCTTAATGACAGGGGGAGAGACCCAGTACTTC
V gene: TRBV7-8
J gene: TRBJ2-5
D gene: TRBD1
clone size: .

CDR3 protein: CATSAGDRGYTF
CDR3 DNA: TGTGCCACCAGTGCGGGGGACAGGGGCTACACCTTC
V gene: TRBV24-1
J gene: TRBJ1-2
D gene: TRBD1
clone size: few

CDR3 protein: CASSPGTGGYEQYF
CDR3 DNA: TGTGCCAGCAGTCCGGGGACAGGGGGCTACGAGCAGTACTTC
V gene: TRBV27
J gene: TRBJ2-7
D gene: TRBD1
clone size: .

CDR3 protein: CASSSTRGYEQYF
CDR3 DNA: TGTGCCAGCAGTAGCACCAGGGGCTACGAGCAGTACTTC
V gene: TRBV6-2/TRBV6-3
J gene: TRBJ2-7
D gene: .
clone size: .

CDR3 protein: CASSRDRGIFEQYF
CDR3 DNA: TGTGCCAGCAGTCGGGACAGGGGAATTTTCGAGCAGTACTTC
V gene: TRBV27
J gene: TRBJ2-7
D gene: TRBD1
clone size: .

CDR3 protein: CAISEFPGGETGELFF
CDR3 DNA: TGTGCCATCAGTGAGTTCCCAGGGGGCGAGACCGGGGAGCTGTTTTTT
V gene: TRBV10-3
J gene: TRBJ2-2
D gene: TRBD1
clone size: .

CDR3 protein: CASSPSPLPLEQYF
CDR3 DNA: TGTGCCAGTAGTCCGTCCCCCCTCCCTCTTGAGCAGTACTTC
V gene: TRBV19
J gene: TRBJ2-7
D gene: .
clone size: once

CDR3 protein: CASSSQKQARTEAFF
CDR3 DNA: TGTGCCAGTAGTTCCCAAAAACAGGCTAGGACTGAAGCTTTCTTT
V gene: TRBV19
J gene: TRBJ1-1
D gene: .
clone size: .

CDR3 protein: CASIGGRLLNEKLFF
CDR3 DNA: TGTGCCAGCATAGGGGGCCGTCTGCTTAATGAAAAACTGTTTTTT
V gene: TRBV21-1
J gene: TRBJ1-4
D gene: .
clone size: many

CDR3 protein: CASSSGNSPLHF
CDR3 DNA: TGTGCCAGCAGCTCAGGGAATTCACCCCTCCACTTT
V gene: TRBV3-1/TRBV3-2
J gene: TRBJ1-6
D gene: .
clone size: .

CDR3 protein: CASSLGATSNTEAFF
CDR3 DNA: TGTGCCAGCAGCTTAGGTGCGACATCGAACACTGAAGCTTTCTTT
V gene: TRBV7-3
J gene: TRBJ1-1
D gene: .
clone size: .

CDR3 protein: CASSLSGTGNEKLFF
CDR3 DNA: TGTGCCAGCAGCCTCTCCGGGACAGGGAATGAAAAACTGTTTTTT
V gene: TRBV9
J gene: TRBJ1-4
D gene: TRBD1
clone size: .

CDR3 protein: CASSMTTGVDTGELFF
CDR3 DNA: TGTGCCAGTAGTATGACGACAGGGGTAGACACCGGGGAGCTGTTTTTT
V gene: TRBV19
J gene: TRBJ2-2
D gene: TRBD1
clone size: .

CDR3 protein: CASTRQPNTEAFF
CDR3 DNA: TGTGCCAGCACGAGGCAGCCCAACACTGAAGCTTTCTTT
V gene: TRBV2
J gene: TRBJ1-1
D gene: .
clone size: .

CDR3 protein: CAWNPDRGSTEAFF
CDR3 DNA: TGTGCCTGGAACCCGGACAGGGGGAGCACTGAAGCTTTCTTT
V gene: TRBV30
J gene: TRBJ1-1
D gene: TRBD1
clone size: .